This T cell receptor beta chain was profiled in a study of T cell responses to AZD1222 COVID-19 vaccine. Second-dose recipients at about 4 or about 12 weeks were treated as one pooled group. The method was immunoSEQ multiplex PCR; TCRdb's version includes in-frame clones alone and lacks a portion of them. This table holds approximately 120,000 clones, around 87% found once. The CDR3 is 16 residues long. Per germline, CDR1 SGHRS and CDR2 YFSETQ. Trimming took off 4 bases at V and 5 bases at J, with 18 bases between the two ends. Whole-study findings and limits: Repertoires were obtained only post-peak T cell response. Nearly half of unique spike-specific TCRs reportedly avoided B.1.351 and B.1.1.7 mutated regions. White British donors predominated, females outnumbered males, and clonal diversity was possibly underestimated.

The sample holds one count of this clone. The antigen remains undetermined. Source: peripheral blood, taken 28 days after the second AZD1222 dose. This TCR came from an adult who received the AZD1222 COVID-19 vaccine. J is TRBJ1-4 and V is TRBV5-1, with a weak D call TRBD1 (6 bases). CDR3 nucleotides: TGCGCCAGCAGCGATCATGGACAGCTATTAAATGAAAAACTGTTTTTT. It yields the protein CASSDHGQLLNEKLFF.